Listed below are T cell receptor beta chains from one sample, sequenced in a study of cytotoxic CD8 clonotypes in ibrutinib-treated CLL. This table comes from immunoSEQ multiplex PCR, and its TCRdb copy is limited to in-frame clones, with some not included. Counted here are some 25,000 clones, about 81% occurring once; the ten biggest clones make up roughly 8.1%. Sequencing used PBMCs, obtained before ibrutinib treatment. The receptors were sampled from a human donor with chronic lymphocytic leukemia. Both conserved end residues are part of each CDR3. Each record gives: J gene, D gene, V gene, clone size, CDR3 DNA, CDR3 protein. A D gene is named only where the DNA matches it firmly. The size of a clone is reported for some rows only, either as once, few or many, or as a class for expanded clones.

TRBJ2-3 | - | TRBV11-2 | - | TGTGCCAGCAGCTTAACGCATAGCACAGATACGCAGTATTTT | CASSLTHSTDTQYF
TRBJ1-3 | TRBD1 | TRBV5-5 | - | TGTGCCAGCAGCCTACCGGGACAGGCCTCTGGAAACACCATATATTTT | CASSLPGQASGNTIYF
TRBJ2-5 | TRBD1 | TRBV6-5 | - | TGTGCCAGCAACAGACGGGGACAGGGCCGCGAGACCCAGTACTTC | CASNRRGQGRETQYF
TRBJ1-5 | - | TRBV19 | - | TGTGCCAGTCAGGGGTGGGAAAGCAATCAGCCCCAGCATTTT | CASQGWESNQPQHF
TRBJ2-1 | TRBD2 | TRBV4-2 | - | TGTGCCAGCAGCCAAGACTGGGGTCTAGCGGGAGGGAATGAGCAGTTCTTC | CASSQDWGLAGGNEQFF
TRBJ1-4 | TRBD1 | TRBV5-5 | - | TGTGCCAGCAGCTTTACAGGGGGCGCGCAGAAACTGTTTTTT | CASSFTGGAQKLFF
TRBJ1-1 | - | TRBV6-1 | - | TGTGCCAGCAGTGAAGGCCGATATGTCACTGAAGCTTTCTTT | CASSEGRYVTEAFF
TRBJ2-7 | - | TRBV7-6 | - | TGTGCCAGCAGCCCACGGGCAGGCAGCTCCTACGAGCAGTACTTC | CASSPRAGSSYEQYF
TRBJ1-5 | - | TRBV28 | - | TGTGCCAGCAGTCCCGCTTCCCGGCCCCAGCATTTT | CASSPASRPQHF
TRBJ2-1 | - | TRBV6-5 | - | TGTGCCAGCAGTTACGGCAGGACTGGACTTTACAATGAGCAGTTCTTC | CASSYGRTGLYNEQFF
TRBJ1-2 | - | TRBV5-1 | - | TGCGCCAGCAGCCCCGGGGGGTCGGGCTACACCTTC | CASSPGGSGYTF
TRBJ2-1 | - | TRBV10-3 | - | TGTGCCATCAAGGGAACGGAAACAGAAACCTACAATGAGCAGTTCTTC | CAIKGTETETYNEQFF
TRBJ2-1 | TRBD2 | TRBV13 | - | TGTGCCAGCAGCCCCTCCTGGACTAGCGGGAGCGCGAATGAGCAGTTCTTC | CASSPSWTSGSANEQFF
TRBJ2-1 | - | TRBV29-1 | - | TGCAGCGGGGCAGAGGACTTTAGCTCCTACAATGAGCAGTTCTTC | CSGAEDFSSYNEQFF
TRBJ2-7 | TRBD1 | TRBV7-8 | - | TGTGCCAGCAGCTTAGAGTGGACAGGGAGCTCCTACGAGCAGTACTTC | CASSLEWTGSSYEQYF
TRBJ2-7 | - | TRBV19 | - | TGTGCCAGTAGTACCACGTGGGTAGCCTACGAGCAGTACTTC | CASSTTWVAYEQYF
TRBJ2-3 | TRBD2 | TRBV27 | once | TGTGCCAGCAGTTTCGAGGGACTAGGGTGGTATTTT | CASSFEGLGWYF
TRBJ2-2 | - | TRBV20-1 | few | TGCAGTGCTACCTACACCGGGGAGCTGTTTTTT | CSATYTGELFF
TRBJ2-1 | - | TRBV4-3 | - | TGCGCCAGCAGCCAAACCCCTATTAATGAGCAGTTCTTC | CASSQTPINEQFF
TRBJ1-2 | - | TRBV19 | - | TGTGCCAGCGGGCCGTTCTATGGCTACACCTTC | CASGPFYGYTF
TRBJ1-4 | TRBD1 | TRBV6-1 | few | TGTGCCAGCGCTGACAGGGGGCCTGCGGAACTGTTTTTT | CASADRGPAELFF
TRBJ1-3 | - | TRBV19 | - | TGTGCCAGCTCAACCAGCTCCTCTGGAAACACCATATATTTT | CASSTSSSGNTIYF
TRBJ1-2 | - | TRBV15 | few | TGTGCCACCAGCAGAGGATGGGATAACTATGGCTACACCTTC | CATSRGWDNYGYTF
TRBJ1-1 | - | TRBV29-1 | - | TGCAGCGTTTCATCCCCGAACACTGAAGCTTTCTTT | CSVSSPNTEAFF
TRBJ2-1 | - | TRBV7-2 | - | TGTGCCAGCAGCCGGCCGGGAGCGGGTGAGCAGTTCTTC | CASSRPGAGEQFF
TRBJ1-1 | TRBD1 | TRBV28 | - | TGTGCCAGCAGTTCGACAGGGATGCGGAACACTGAAGCTTTCTTT | CASSSTGMRNTEAFF
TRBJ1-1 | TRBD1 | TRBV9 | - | TGTGCCAGCAGCGCAGGGGGTTGGACTGAAGCTTTCTTT | CASSAGGWTEAFF
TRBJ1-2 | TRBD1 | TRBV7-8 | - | TGTGCCAGCAGTCCGGACAGGGGGACCTATGGCTACACCTTC | CASSPDRGTYGYTF
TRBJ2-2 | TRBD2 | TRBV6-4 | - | TGTGCCAGCAGTTTTATGGCGGGAGTGGACACCGGGGAGCTGTTTTTT | CASSFMAGVDTGELFF
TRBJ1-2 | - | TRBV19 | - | TGTGCCAGTAGTATCGGGGGGGATGTCGGCTACACCTTC | CASSIGGDVGYTF
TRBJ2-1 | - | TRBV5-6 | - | TGTGCCAGCAGCTTGGCCGGCGCCGCGGGGAATGAGCAGTTCTTC | CASSLAGAAGNEQFF
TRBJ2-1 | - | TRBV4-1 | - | TGCGCCAGCAGCCAAGTGGGACTCTCTAATGAGCAGTTCTTC | CASSQVGLSNEQFF
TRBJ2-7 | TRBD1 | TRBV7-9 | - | TGTGCCAGCGGAAAGACAGGGGCGAAGGGCGAGCAGTACTTC | CASGKTGAKGEQYF
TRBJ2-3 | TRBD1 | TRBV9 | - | TGTGCCAGCAGAGCACCGGGACAGGGAGCCACAGATACGCAGTATTTT | CASRAPGQGATDTQYF
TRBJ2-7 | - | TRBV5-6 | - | TGTGCCAGCAGCTTGGCTTCATTGTGGGATTACGAGCAGTACTTC | CASSLASLWDYEQYF
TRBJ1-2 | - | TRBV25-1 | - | TGTGCCAGCAGTGAAGGGTGGGGAGCTAACTATGGCTACACCTTC | CASSEGWGANYGYTF
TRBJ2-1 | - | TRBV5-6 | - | TGTGCCAGCAGCTTACGTCAGCGGACTTTCAATGAGCAGTTCTTC | CASSLRQRTFNEQFF
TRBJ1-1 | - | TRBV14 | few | TGTGCCAGCAGCCAAGATTTAATGAACACTGAAGCTTTCTTT | CASSQDLMNTEAFF
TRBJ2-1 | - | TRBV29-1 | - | TGCAGCGCCCGGCCGAACCTCCGGGACCCCCAGCCCCCCAATGAGCAGTTCTTC | CSARPNLRDPQPPNEQFF
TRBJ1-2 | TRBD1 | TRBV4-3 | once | TGCGCCAGCAGCCAGACAGGGCTCTATGGCTACACCTTC | CASSQTGLYGYTF
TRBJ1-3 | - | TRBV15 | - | TGTGCCACCAGCAGAGAAGGACTGCTCAACACCATATATTTT | CATSREGLLNTIYF
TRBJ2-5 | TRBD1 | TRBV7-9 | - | TGTGCCAGCAGCTCAACAGGGGCGTGGGAGACCCAGTACTTC | CASSSTGAWETQYF
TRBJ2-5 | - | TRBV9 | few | TGTGCCAGCAGCACGTGGGCAAGCGCGGAGACCCAGTACTTC | CASSTWASAETQYF
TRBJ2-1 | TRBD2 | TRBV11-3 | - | TGTGCCAGCAGCTTAGGCCTAGCGGGAGGCAATGAGCAGTTCTTC | CASSLGLAGGNEQFF
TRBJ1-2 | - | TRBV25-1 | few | TGTGCCAGCAGTGAAGGGAGCTATGGCTACACCTTC | CASSEGSYGYTF